The T cell receptor beta chain under discussion was sequenced for a study of T cells in tumors after PD-1 blockade. Study information: No patient had prior checkpoint blockade, systemic immunosuppression, or radiotherapy within 4 weeks. Treatment was either pembrolizumab 200 mg every 3 weeks or cemiplimab 350 mg every 2 weeks. Study outcomes and limitations: In squamous cell carcinoma, 45% to 65% of expanded exhausted clones were novel versus about 27% of other expanded CD8+ clones.

Sequenced by immunoSEQ multiplex PCR; TCRdb stores in-frame clones only, minus some. Among about 13,000 clones listed, about 60% were seen once. On this clone itself: Its antigen is not known.

Before and after PD-1 blockade, biopsies were collected from the same primary tumor site. The CDR3 sequence is 15 residues long. The ends lost 7 bases at V and 4 bases at J; junction bases unmatched: 9. CDR1 and CDR2 (germline): SGHTA, FQGNSA. This material consisted of tumor tissue, taken before anti-PD-1 treatment. V and J are TRBV7-2 and TRBJ2-2; TRBD2 matches 7 bases. This TCR derives from a human donor with cutaneous squamous cell carcinoma. CDR3 protein: CASTRGVGGTGELFF. CDR3 coding DNA: TGTGCCAGCACCCGGGGGGTCGGGGGCACCGGGGAGCTGTTTTTT.